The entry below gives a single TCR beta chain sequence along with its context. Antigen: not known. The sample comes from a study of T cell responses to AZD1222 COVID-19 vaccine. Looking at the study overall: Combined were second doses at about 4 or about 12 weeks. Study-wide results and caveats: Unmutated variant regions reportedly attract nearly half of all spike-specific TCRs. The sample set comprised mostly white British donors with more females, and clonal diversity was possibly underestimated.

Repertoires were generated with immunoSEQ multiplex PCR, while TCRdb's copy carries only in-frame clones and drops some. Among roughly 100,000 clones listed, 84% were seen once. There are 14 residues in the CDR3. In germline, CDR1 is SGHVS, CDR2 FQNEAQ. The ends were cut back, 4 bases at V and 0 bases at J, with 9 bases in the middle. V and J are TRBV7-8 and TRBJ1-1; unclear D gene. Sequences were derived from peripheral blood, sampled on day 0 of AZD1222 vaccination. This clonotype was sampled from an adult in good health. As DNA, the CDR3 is TGTGCCAGCAGCTCGGTGAAAATGAACACTGAAGCTTTCTTT. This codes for CASSSVKMNTEAFF.